This TCR beta chain was sequenced for a study of identical twins. Study results and caveats: Invariant MAIT and iNKT cells could partly confound zero-insertion analyses.

Worth noting for this clonotype: The antigen is not known.

The CDR3 sequence is 14 residues long. Germline-derived CDR1 and CDR2 are DFQATT and SNEGSKA (reference sequence). Trimming took 5 bases from V and 4 from J; bases not matched to a gene: 4. TCRdb fed the 5' RACE reads into MiXCR, producing one record per CDR3 protein. The sample includes under 450,000 distinct CDR3 sequences, less than 20% seen only once; the top ten take roughly an eighth. The receptor was isolated from a man in his forties or fifties in good health. The V and J genes are TRBV20-1 and TRBJ2-7; 14 nucleotides align to TRBD2. Sequencing was performed on naive T cells sorted from blood. CDR3 region: CSASTSGRGYEQYF. DNA of the CDR3: TGCAGTGCTTCGACTAGCGGGAGGGGATACGAGCAGTACTTC.